These T cell receptor beta chains were read from a single sample in a study of blood T cell repertoires in COVID-19. Some clones are missing from TCRdb's copy, which holds only in-frame ones; the method was immunoSEQ multiplex PCR. The sample shows 250,000 or so clones, around nine tenths of them seen only once. Source material: peripheral blood. The receptors come from a woman in her 70s with active or convalescent COVID-19. Each CDR3 is given with its conserved first and last residue. Each record gives: D gene, clone size, J gene, V gene, CDR3 protein, CDR3 DNA. D genes are given only for firm matches. Size values are once, few and many counts, or a class for expanded clones, and some rows have none.

>.|.|TRBJ2-1|TRBV19
CATRASAYNEQFF
TGTGCAACCCGGGCTAGCGCCTACAATGAGCAGTTCTTC
>.|.|TRBJ2-1|TRBV18
CASSPNSKNYNEQFF
TGTGCCAGCTCACCAAACAGCAAAAATTACAATGAGCAGTTCTTC
>.|.|TRBJ2-6|TRBV20-1
CSAAWANVLTF
TGCAGTGCAGCGTGGGCCAACGTCCTGACTTTC
>TRBD1|.|TRBJ1-5|TRBV3-1/TRBV3-2
CASSQTPTGLSAQHF
TGTGCCAGCAGCCAAACACCGACAGGGCTTTCAGCCCAGCATTTT
>.|.|TRBJ1-6|TRBV14
CASSLPGMPYNSPLHF
TGTGCCAGCAGCCTCCCGGGAATGCCCTATAATTCACCCCTCCACTTT
>.|.|TRBJ2-1|TRBV27
CASSSLANRNEQFF
TGTGCCAGCAGTTCCCTCGCCAATCGGAATGAGCAGTTCTTC
>.|few|TRBJ1-1|TRBV18
CASSPPSVSGTEAFF
TGTGCCAGCTCACCACCGTCCGTGTCGGGGACTGAAGCTTTCTTT
>.|.|TRBJ1-5|TRBV29-1
CSVVVGGWSNQPQHF
TGCAGCGTTGTAGTAGGAGGGTGGAGCAATCAGCCCCAGCATTTT
>.|.|TRBJ1-2|TRBV5-3
CARSGGRLGNYGYTF
TGTGCCAGATCCGGAGGCAGGTTGGGGAACTATGGCTACACCTTC
>.|few|TRBJ1-2|TRBV6-2/TRBV6-3
CASSYSGPPDAGGYTF
TGTGCCAGCAGTTACTCGGGTCCGCCAGATGCGGGGGGCTACACCTTC
>.|.|TRBJ1-2|TRBV2
CASSEIGGWGYTF
TGTGCCAGCAGTGAAATAGGGGGTTGGGGCTACACCTTC
>TRBD2|once|TRBJ2-7|TRBV6-1
CASSTGGGASQYF
TGTGCCAGCAGTACGGGAGGGGGGGCGAGTCAGTACTTC
>.|.|TRBJ2-2|TRBV9
CASAMGRPQLVRELFF
TGTGCCAGCGCTATGGGGCGGCCCCAGTTGGTGAGGGAGCTGTTTTTT
>.|.|TRBJ1-1|TRBV24-1
CATMGHSNTEAFF
TGTGCCACCATGGGACACTCGAACACTGAAGCTTTCTTT
>.|.|TRBJ1-1|TRBV24-1
CATSAPAGRRTEAFF
TGTGCCACCAGTGCCCCAGCGGGCAGGCGCACTGAAGCTTTCTTT
>TRBD1|once|TRBJ2-5|TRBV5-1
CASSSGQGRETQYF
TGCGCCAGCAGCTCTGGACAGGGTAGAGAGACCCAGTACTTC
>.|.|TRBJ1-1|TRBV7-9
CASSPGDNEAFF
TGTGCCAGCAGCCCTGGCGACAATGAAGCTTTCTTT
>.|.|TRBJ1-2|TRBV6-4
CASSDQGFGYTF
TGTGCCAGCAGTGACCAGGGATTTGGCTACACCTTC
>.|.|TRBJ1-1|TRBV10-3
CAISNGQWNTEAFF
TGTGCCATCAGTAACGGACAGTGGAATACTGAAGCTTTCTTT
>TRBD1|once|TRBJ1-5|TRBV24-1
CATSDTQGANQPQHF
TGTGCCACCAGTGACACCCAGGGGGCGAATCAGCCCCAGCATTTT
>.|few|TRBJ1-1|TRBV7-2
CASSPQRGAFF
TGTGCCAGCAGCCCGCAGCGGGGGGCTTTCTTT
>TRBD1|.|TRBJ1-2|TRBV7-6
CASSGHSGQLNYGYTF
TGTGCCAGCAGCGGGCACTCGGGACAGCTTAACTATGGCTACACCTTC
>.|.|TRBJ2-3|TRBV12-3/TRBV12-4
CASSPSLRDTQYF
TGTGCCAGCAGTCCCTCCCTGAGAGATACGCAGTATTTT
>TRBD1|.|TRBJ1-2|TRBV9
CASSVGFGQGALDYGYTF
TGTGCCAGCAGCGTAGGATTTGGGCAGGGGGCTCTCGACTATGGCTACACCTTC
>TRBD1|.|TRBJ1-6|TRBV7-9
CASTTGLSYNSPLHF
TGTGCCAGCACGACAGGGCTCTCCTATAATTCACCCCTCCACTTT
>.|.|TRBJ1-1|TRBV5-1
CASSLSGGPNTEAFF
TGCGCCAGCAGCTTGTCCGGGGGACCTAACACTGAAGCTTTCTTT
>.|.|TRBJ1-4|TRBV18
CASSPQAQPEKLFF
TGTGCCAGCTCACCTCAGGCCCAGCCTGAAAAACTGTTTTTT
>.|.|TRBJ2-1|TRBV5-1
CASSPGNINNEQFF
TGCGCCAGCAGCCCGGGGAATATCAACAATGAGCAGTTCTTC
>.|few|TRBJ1-6|TRBV7-9
CASSLRISRSSYNSPLHF
TGTGCCAGCAGCTTAAGAATCAGCCGGAGCTCCTATAATTCACCCCTCCACTTT
>.|.|TRBJ1-1|TRBV6-5
CASSSARGTEAFF
TGTGCCAGCAGTTCGGCCAGAGGCACTGAAGCTTTCTTT
>TRBD1|.|TRBJ2-1|TRBV9
CASRSGTGPYNEQFF
TGTGCCAGCAGGTCCGGGACAGGGCCATACAATGAGCAGTTCTTC
>TRBD1|.|TRBJ1-2|TRBV6-2/TRBV6-3
CASSPYGTGSDGYTF
TGTGCCAGCAGTCCATATGGGACAGGGAGTGATGGCTACACCTTC